This T cell receptor (beta chain) derives from a study of T cell responses to AZD1222 COVID-19 vaccine. The germline V gene encodes CDR1 SGHRS and CDR2 YFSETQ. V was trimmed by 4 bases and J by 8 bases, leaving 16 bases between them. The CDR3 has 14 amino acids. This clone has a single count. Method: immunoSEQ multiplex PCR; TCRdb's copy keeps in-frame clones and lacks some. Among about 150,000 clones listed, 88% were seen once. The V call is TRBV5-1, the J call TRBJ2-1; D call uncertain. Sequenced material: peripheral blood, taken on day 0 of AZD1222 vaccination. This TCR was sampled from an adult in good health. The CDR3 DNA sequence: TGCGCCAGCAGCCCGCCTCTAGGGTACCATGAGCAGTTCTTC. This gives the protein CASSPPLGYHEQFF.